Sequencing of this T cell receptor beta chain was carried out in a study of beta chain features in type 1 diabetes. Study-wide points: People with Type 1 diabetes carried modestly yet significantly shorter TCRB CDR3s in all four CD4+ subsets. TCRB rearrangement may or may not be influenced by HLA type; here this remained unresolved. When VDJ junctions were examined, type 1 diabetes patients showed fewer insertions and more deletions.

The study reverse transcribed the entire isolated RNA, so it sequenced expressed TCRB transcripts. Reads from naive, central memory and regulatory T cell samples averaged roughly 3.3 million. This table comes from immunoSEQ multiplex PCR, and its TCRdb copy is limited to in-frame clones, with some not included. The sample carries some 25,000 clones, 50% to 65% recorded once. This clone was detected a few times. The target antigen is unknown. In germline, CDR1 is GTSNPN, CDR2 SVGIG (reference sequence). This CDR3 contains 14 residues. Trimming left V 4 bases short and J 0 bases short, with 10 bases between. It was via CD45RO/CCR7/CD25/CD127/CD95/CD27 that CD4+ naive, central memory, regulatory and stem cell-like memory cells were sorted.

The clonotype originates from a woman aged 18-29 years with type 1 diabetes. V gene TRBV30 combines with J gene TRBJ1-3; D not certain. The sample comprised Tregs from blood. CDR3 nucleotide sequence: TGTGCCTGGACGGTCGGACTCTCTGGAAACACCATATATTTT. This sequence encodes CAWTVGLSGNTIYF.